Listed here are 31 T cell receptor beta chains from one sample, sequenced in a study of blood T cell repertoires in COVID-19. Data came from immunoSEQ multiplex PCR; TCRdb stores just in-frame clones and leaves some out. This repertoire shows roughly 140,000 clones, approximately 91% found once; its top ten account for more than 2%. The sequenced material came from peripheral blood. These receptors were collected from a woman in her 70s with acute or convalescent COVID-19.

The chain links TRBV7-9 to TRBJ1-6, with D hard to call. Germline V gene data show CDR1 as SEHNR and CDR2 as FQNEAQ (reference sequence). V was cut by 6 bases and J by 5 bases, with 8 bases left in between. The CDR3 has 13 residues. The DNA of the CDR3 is TGTGCCAGCAGTCAGAGGGATAATTCACCCCTCCACTTT. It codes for CASSQRDNSPLHF.

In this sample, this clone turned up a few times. The CDR3 loop reads CASRRDREQAFF. The CDR3 DNA reads TGTGCCAGCAGGAGGGACAGGGAACAAGCTTTCTTT. The V gene is TRBV6-5, the J gene TRBJ1-1; TRBD1 agrees at 9 bases. CDR1 and CDR2 from the germline V gene are MNHEY and SVGAGI. The CDR3 runs 12 residues. Germline trimming cut 6 bases from V and 9 bases from J; bases unmatched to any gene: 5.

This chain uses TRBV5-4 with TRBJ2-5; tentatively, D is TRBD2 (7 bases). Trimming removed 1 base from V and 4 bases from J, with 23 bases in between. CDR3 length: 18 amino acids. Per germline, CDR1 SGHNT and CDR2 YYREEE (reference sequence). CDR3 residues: CASSLSGRYRGAVETQYF. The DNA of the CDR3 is TGTGCCAGCAGCTTGTCTGGAAGGTATCGGGGGGCCGTAGAGACCCAGTACTTC. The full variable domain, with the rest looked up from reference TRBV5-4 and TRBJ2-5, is ETGVTQSPTHLIKTRGQQVTLRCSSQSGHNTVSWYQQALGQGPQFIFQYYREEENGRGNFPPRFSGLQFPNYSSELNVNALELDDSALYLCASSLSGRYRGAVETQYFGPGTRLLVL.

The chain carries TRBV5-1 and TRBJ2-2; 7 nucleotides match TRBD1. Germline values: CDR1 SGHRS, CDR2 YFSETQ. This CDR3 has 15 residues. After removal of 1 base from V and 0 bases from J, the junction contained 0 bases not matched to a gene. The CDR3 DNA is TGCGCCAGCAGCTTGACAGGGGCGAACACCGGGGAGCTGTTTTTT. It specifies CASSLTGANTGELFF.

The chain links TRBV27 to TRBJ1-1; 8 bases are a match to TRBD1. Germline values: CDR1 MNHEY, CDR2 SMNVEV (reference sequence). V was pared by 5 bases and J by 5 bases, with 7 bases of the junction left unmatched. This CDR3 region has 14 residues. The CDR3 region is CASSPWTGPTEAFF. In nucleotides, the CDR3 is TGTGCCAGCAGTCCATGGACAGGGCCGACTGAAGCTTTCTTT.

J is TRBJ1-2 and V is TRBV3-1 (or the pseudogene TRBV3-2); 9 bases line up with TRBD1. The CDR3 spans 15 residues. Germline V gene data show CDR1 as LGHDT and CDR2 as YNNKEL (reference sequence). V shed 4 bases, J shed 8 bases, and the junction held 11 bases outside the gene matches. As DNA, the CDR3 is TGTGCCAGCAGCCCCGGACAGGGGCGTGTGAGGGGCTACACCTTC. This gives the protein CASSPGQGRVRGYTF.

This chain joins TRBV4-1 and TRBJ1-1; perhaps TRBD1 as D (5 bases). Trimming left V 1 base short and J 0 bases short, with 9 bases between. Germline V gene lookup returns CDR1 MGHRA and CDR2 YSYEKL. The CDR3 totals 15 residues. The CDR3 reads CASSQARGLNTEAFF. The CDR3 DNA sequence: TGCGCCAGCAGCCAAGCTAGGGGTTTGAACACTGAAGCTTTCTTT.

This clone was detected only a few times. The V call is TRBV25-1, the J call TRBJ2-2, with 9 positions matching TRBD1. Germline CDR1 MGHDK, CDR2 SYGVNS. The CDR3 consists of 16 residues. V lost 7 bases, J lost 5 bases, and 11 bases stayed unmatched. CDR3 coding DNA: TGTGCCAGCACTACGGACAGGGGAGTAAATACCGGGGAGCTGTTTTTT. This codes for CASTTDRGVNTGELFF.

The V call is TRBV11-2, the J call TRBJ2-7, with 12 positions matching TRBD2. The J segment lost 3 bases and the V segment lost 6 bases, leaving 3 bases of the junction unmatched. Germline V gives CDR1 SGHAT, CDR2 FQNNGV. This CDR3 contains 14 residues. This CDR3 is CASRTSGGHYEQYV. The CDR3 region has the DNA TGTGCCAGCAGGACTAGCGGGGGACACTACGAGCAGTACGTC.

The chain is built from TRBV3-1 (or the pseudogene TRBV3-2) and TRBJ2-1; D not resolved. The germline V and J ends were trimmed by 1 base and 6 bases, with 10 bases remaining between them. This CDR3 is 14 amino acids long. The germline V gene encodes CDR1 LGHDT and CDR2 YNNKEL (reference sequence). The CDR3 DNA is TGTGCCAGCAGCCAAGGCGGATTCCCCAATGAGCAGTTCTTC. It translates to CASSQGGFPNEQFF.

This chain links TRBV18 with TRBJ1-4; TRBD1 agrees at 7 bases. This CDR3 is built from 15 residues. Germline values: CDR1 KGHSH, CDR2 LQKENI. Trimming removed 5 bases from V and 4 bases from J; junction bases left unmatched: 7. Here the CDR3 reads CASSKRGQINEKLFF. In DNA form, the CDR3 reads TGTGCCAGCTCAAAACGGGGACAGATTAATGAAAAACTGTTTTTT.

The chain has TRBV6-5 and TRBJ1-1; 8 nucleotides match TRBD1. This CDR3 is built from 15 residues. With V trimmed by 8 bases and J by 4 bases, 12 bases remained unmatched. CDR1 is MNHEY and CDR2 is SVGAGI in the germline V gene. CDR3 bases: TGTGCCAGCGAATACACCGGGACAGGATTCACTGAAGCTTTCTTT. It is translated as CASEYTGTGFTEAFF.

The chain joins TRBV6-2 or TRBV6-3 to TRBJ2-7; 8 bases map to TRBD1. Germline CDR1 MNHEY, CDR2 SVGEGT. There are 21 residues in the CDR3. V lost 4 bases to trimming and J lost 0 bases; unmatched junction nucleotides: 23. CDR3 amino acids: CASSLETYLIFRTGSSYEQYF. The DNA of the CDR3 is TGTGCCAGCAGTTTGGAAACCTATCTCATTTTTCGGACAGGGAGCTCCTACGAGCAGTACTTC.

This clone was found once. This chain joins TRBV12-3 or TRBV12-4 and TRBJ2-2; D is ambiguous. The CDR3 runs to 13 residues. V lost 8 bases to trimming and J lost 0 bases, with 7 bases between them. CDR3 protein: CASFNTNTGELFF. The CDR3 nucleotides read TGTGCCAGCTTTAACACGAACACCGGGGAGCTGTTTTTT.

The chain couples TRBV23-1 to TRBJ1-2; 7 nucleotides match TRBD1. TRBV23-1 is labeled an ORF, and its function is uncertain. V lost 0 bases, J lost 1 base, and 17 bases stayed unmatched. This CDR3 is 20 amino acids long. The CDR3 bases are TGCGCCAGCAGTCAATCGAGGTTGGGACAGTCCGGAACGATTAACTATGGCTACACCTTC. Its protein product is CASSQSRLGQSGTINYGYTF.

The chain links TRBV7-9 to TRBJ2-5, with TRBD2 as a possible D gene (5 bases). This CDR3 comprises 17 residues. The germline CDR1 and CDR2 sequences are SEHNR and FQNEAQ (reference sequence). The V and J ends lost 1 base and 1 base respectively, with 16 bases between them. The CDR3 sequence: CASSLGPSREPQETQYF. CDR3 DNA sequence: TGTGCCAGCAGCTTAGGACCTTCGAGGGAACCCCAAGAGACCCAGTACTTC.

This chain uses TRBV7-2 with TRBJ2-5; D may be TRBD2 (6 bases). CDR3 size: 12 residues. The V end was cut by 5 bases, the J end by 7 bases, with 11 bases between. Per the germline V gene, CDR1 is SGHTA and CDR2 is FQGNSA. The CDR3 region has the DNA TGTGCCAGCAGCGGGGGGAGCGGGACCCAGTACTTC. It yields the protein CASSGGSGTQYF.

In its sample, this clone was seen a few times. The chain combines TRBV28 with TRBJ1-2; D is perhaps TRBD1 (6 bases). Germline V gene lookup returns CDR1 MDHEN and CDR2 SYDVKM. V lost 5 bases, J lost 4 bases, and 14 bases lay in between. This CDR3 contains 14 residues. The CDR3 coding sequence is TGTGCCAGCAGTCCGGGACAACCGACCTATGGCTACACCTTC. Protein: CASSPGQPTYGYTF.

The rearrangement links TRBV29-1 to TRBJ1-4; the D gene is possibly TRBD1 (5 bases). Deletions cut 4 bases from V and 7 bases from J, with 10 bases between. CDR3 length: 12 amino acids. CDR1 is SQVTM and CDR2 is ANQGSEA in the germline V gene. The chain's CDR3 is CSVGWGGEKLFF. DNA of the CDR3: TGCAGCGTTGGATGGGGCGGTGAAAAACTGTTTTTT.

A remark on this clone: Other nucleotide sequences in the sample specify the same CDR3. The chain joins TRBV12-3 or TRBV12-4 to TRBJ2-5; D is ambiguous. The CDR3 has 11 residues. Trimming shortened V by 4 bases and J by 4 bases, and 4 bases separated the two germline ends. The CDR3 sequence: CASSSRETQYF. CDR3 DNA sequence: TGTGCCAGCAGTTCCCGAGAGACCCAGTACTTC.

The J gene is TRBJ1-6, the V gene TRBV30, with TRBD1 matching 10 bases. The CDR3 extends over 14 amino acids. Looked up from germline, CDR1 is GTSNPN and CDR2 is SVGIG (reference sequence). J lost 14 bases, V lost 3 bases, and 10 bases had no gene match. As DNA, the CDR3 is TGTGCCTGGAGATCACCGGGACAGGGGTTAACCCTCCACTTT. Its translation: CAWRSPGQGLTLHF.

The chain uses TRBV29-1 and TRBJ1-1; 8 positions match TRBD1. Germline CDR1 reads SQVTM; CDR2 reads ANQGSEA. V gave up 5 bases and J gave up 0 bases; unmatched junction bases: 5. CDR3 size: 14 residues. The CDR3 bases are TGCAGCGTTCTGACAGGGGTCATGAACACTGAAGCTTTCTTT. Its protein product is CSVLTGVMNTEAFF.

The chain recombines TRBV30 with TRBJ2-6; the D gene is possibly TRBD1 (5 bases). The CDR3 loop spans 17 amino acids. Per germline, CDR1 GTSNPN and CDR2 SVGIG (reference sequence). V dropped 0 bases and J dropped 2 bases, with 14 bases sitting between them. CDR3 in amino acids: CAWSVDSPATGANVLTF. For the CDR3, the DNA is TGTGCCTGGAGTGTAGACAGCCCGGCAACTGGGGCCAACGTCCTGACTTTC.

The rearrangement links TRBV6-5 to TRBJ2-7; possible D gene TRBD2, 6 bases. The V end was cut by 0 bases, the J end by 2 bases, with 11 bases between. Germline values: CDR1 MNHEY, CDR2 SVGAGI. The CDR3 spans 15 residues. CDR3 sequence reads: CASSYSYGGPYEQYV. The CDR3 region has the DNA TGTGCCAGCAGTTACTCTTATGGAGGGCCCTACGAGCAGTACGTC.

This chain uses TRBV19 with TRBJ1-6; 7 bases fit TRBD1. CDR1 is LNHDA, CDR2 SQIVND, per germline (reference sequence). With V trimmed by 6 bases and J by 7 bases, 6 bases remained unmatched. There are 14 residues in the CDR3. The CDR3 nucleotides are TGTGCCAGTAGGATTCGGACAGGAAATTCACCCCTCCACTTT. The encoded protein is CASRIRTGNSPLHF. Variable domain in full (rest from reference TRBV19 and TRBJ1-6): DGGITQSPKYLFRKEGQNVTLSCEQNLNHDAMYWYRQDPGQGLRLIYYSQIVNDFQKGDIAEGYSVSREKKESFPLTVTSAQKNPTAFYLCASRIRTGNSPLHFGNGTRLTVT.

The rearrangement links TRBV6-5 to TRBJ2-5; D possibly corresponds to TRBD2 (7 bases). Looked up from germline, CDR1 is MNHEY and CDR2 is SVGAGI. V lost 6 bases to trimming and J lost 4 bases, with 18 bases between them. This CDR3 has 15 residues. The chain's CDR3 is CASRTLQGRGETQYF. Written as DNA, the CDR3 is TGTGCCAGCAGGACCCTTCAGGGGAGGGGAGAGACCCAGTACTTC.

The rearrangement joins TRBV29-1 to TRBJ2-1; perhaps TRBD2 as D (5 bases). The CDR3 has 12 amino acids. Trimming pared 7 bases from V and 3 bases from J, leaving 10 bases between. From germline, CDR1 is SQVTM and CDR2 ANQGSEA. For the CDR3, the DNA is TGCAGCGGGGGAGCGAACTACAATGAGCAGTTCTTC. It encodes CSGGANYNEQFF.

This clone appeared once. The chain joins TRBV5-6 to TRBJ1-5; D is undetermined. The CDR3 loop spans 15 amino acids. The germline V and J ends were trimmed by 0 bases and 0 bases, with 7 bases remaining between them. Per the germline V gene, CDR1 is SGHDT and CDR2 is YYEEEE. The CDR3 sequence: CASSLGQVSNQPQHF. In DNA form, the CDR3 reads TGTGCCAGCAGCTTGGGGCAGGTTAGCAATCAGCCCCAGCATTTT.

Here the CDR3 reads CASRPDTASNQPQHF. In DNA, the CDR3 is TGTGCCAGCAGACCCGACACGGCCAGCAATCAGCCCCAGCATTTT. This chain connects TRBV5-5 to TRBJ1-5; the D is unclear. Trimming pared 5 bases from V and 1 base from J, leaving 13 bases between. CDR1 and CDR2 (germline): SGHKS, YYEKEE (reference sequence). This CDR3 comprises 15 residues.

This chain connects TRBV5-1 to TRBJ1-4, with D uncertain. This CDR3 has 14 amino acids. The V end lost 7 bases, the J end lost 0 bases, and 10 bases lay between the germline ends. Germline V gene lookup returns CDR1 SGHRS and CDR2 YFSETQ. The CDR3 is CASSRGATNEKLFF. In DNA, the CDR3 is TGCGCCAGCTCCCGTGGAGCAACTAATGAAAAACTGTTTTTT.

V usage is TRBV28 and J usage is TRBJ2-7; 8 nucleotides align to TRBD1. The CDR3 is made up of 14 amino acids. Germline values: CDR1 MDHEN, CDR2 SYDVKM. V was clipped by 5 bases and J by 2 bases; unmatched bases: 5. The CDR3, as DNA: TGTGCCAGCAGTCGGGGACAGGCCACCTACGAGCAGTACGTC. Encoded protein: CASSRGQATYEQYV.